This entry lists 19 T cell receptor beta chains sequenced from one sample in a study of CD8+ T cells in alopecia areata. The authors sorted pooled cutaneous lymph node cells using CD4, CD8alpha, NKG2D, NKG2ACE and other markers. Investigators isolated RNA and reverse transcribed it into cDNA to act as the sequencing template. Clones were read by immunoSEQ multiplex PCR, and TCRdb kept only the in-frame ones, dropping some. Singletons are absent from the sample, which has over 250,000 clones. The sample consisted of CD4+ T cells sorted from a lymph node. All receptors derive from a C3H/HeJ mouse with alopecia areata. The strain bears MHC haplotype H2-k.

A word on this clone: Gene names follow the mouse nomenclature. The CDR3 bases that were read are TGTGCCAGCAGTGATGCAGACTCC. It is translated as CASSDADS. In full, the CDR3 reads CASSDADSDYTF. The J gene is TRBJ1-2, the V gene TRBV13-3; D is unresolved. The CDR3 is cut off 4 residues early in the read; its end comes from the germline J gene. Between the trimmed V and J ends, which lost 0 bases and 3 bases, there was a span of 3 bases. Looked up from germline, CDR1 is NNHDY and CDR2 is SYVADS. The CDR3 is 12 residues long.

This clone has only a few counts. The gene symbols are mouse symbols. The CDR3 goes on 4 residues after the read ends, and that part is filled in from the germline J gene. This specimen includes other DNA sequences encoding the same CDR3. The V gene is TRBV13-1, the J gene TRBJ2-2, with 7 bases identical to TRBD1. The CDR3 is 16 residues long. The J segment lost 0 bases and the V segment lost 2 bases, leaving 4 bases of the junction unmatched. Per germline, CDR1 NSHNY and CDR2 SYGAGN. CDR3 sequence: CASSETGVANTGQLYF. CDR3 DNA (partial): TGTGCCAGCAGTGAAACAGGGGTTGCAAACACCGGG.

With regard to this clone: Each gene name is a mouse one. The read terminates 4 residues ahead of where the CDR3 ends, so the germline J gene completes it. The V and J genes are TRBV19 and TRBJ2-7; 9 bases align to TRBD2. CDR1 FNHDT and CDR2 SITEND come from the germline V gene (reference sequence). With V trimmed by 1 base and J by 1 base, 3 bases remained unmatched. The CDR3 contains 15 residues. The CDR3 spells CASSIRWGGSYEQYF. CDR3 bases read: TGTGCCAGCAGTATACGCTGGGGGGGTTCCTAT.

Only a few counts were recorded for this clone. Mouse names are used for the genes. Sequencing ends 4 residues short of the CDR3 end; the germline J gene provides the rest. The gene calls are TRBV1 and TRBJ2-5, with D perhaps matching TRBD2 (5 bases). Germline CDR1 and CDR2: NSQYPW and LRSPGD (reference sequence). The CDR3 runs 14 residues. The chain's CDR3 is CTCSAGWGGDTQYF. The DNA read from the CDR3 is TGCACCTGCAGTGCAGGATGGGGTGGGGAC.

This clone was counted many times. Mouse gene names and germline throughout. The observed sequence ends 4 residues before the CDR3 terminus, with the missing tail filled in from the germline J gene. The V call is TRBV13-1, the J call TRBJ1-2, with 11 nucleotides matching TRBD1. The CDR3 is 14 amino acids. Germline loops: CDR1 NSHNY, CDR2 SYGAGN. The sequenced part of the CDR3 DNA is TGTGCCAGCAGGGACAGGGGGCAGAGTGAC. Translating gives CASRDRGQSD. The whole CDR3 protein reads CASRDRGQSDDYTF.

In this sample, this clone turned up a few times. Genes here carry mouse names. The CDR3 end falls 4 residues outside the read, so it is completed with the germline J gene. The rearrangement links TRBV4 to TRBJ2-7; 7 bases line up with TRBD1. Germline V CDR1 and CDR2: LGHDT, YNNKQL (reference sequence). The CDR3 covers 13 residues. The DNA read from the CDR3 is TGTGCCAGCAGCGAAACAGGGGATTAT. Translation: CASSETGDY. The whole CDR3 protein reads CASSETGDYEQYF.

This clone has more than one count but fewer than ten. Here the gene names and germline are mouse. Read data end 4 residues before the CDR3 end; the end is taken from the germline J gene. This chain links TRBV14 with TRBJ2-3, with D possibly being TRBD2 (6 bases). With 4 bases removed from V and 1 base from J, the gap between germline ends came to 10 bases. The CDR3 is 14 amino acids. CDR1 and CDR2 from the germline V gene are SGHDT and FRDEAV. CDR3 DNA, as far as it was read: TGTGCCAGCAGTCAACTGGGAGGTGCAGAA. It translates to CASSQLGGAE. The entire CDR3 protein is CASSQLGGAETLYF.

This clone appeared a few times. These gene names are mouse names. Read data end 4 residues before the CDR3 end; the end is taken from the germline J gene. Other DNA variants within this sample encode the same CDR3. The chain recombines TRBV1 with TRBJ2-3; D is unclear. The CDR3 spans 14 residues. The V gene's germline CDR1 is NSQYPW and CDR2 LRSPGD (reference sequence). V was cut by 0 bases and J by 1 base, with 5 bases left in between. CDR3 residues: CTCSAEQGAETLYF. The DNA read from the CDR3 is TGCACCTGCAGTGCAGAACAAGGTGCAGAA.

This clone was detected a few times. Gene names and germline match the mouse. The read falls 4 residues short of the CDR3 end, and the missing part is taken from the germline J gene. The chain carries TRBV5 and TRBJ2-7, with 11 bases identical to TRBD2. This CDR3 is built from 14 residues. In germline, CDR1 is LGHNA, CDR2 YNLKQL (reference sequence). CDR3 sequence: CASSHGTGGDEQYF. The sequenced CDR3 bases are TGTGCCAGCAGCCACGGGACTGGGGGTGAT.

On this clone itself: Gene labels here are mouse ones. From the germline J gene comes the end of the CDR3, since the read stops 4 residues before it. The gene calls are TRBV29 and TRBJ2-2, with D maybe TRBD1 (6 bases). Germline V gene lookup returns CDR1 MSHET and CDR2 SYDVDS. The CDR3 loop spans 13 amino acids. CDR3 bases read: TGTGCTAGCAGTACACAGGGTAACGGG. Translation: CASSTQGNG. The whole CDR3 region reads CASSTQGNGQLYF.

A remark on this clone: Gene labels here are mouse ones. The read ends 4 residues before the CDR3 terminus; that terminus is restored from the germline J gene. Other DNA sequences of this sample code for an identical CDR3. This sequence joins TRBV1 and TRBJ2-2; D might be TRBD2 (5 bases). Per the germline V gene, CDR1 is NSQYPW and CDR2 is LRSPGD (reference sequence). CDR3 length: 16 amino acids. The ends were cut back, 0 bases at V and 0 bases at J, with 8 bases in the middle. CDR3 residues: CTCSADLGANTGQLYF. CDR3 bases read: TGCACCTGCAGTGCAGATCTGGGAGCAAACACCGGG. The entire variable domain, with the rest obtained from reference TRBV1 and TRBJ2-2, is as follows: VTLLEQNPRWRLVPRGQAVNLRCILKNSQYPWMSWYQQDLQKQLQWLFTLRSPGDKEVKSLPGADYLATRVTDTELRLQVANMSQGRTLYCTCSADLGANTGQLYFGEGSKLTVL.

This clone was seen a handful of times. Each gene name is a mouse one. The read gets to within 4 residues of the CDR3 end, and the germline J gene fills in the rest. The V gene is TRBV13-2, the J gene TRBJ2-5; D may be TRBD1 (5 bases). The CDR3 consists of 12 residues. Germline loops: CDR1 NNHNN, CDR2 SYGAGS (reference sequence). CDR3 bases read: TGTGCCAGCGGCTCAGGGATAGAC. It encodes CASGSGID. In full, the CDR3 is CASGSGIDTQYF.

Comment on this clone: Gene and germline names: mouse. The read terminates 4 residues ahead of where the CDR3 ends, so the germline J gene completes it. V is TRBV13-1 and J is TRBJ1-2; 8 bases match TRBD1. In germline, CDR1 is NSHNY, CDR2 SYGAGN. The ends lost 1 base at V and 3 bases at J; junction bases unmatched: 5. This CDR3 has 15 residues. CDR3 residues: CASSDSQGAHSDYTF. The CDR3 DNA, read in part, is TGTGCCAGCAGTGATTCTCAGGGGGCACACTCC.

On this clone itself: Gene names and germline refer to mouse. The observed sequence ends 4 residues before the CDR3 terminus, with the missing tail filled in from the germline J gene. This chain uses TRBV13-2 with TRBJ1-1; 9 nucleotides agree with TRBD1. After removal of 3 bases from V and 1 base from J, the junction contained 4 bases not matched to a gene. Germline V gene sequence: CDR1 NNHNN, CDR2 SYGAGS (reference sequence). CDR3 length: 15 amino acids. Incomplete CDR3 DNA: TGTGCCAGCGGTGCTCCGGGACAGGGGAACACA. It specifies CASGAPGQGNT. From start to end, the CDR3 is CASGAPGQGNTEVFF.

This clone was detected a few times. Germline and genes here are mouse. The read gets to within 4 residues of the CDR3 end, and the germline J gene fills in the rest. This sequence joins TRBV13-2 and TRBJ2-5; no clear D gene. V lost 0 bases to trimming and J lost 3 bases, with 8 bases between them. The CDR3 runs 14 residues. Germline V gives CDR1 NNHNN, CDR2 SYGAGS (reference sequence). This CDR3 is CASGDDVRQDTQYF. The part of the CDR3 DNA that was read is TGTGCCAGCGGTGATGATGTCAGACAAGAC.

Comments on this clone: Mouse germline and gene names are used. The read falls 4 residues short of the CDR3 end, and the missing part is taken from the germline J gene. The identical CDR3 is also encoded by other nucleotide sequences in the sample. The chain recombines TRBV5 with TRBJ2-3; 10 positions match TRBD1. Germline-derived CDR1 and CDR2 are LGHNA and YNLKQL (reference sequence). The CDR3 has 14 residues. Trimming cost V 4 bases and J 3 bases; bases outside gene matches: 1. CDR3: CASSRGQGAETLYF. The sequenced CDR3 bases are TGTGCCAGCAGCCGGGGACAGGGGGCAGAA.

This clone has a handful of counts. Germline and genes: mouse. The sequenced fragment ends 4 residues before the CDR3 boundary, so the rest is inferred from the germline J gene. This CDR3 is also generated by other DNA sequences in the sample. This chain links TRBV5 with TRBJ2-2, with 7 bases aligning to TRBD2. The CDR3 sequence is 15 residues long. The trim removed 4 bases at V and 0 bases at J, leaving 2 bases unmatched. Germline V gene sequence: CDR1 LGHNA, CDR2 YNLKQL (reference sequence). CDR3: CASSPGGSNTGQLYF. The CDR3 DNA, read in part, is TGTGCCAGCAGCCCTGGGGGATCAAACACCGGG.

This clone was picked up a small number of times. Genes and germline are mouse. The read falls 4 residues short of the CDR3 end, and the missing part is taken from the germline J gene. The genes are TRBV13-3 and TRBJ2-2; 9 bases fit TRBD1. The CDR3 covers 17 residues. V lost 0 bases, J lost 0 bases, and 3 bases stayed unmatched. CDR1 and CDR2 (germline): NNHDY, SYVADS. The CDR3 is CASSDGDRAANTGQLYF. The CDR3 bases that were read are TGTGCCAGCAGTGATGGGGACAGGGCTGCAAACACCGGG.

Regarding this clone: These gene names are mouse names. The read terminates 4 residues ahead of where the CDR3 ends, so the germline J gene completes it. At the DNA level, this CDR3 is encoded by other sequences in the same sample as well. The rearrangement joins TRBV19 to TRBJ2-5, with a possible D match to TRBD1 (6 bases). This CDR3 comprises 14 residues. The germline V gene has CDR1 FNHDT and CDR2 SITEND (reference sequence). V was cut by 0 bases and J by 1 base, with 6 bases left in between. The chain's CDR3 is CASSIEGDQDTQYF. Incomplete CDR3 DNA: TGTGCCAGCAGTATAGAGGGGGACCAAGAC.